The 14 T cell receptor beta chains given below trace back to one sample, sequenced in a study of T cell changes during pregnancy in multiple sclerosis. The assay was immunoSEQ multiplex PCR, and TCRdb's table has in-frame clones only and misses some. This repertoire shows 85,000 to 120,000 clones, around 90% found once; its top ten account for 1.5% to 2%. Sequencing was performed on peripheral blood, taken before pregnancy. Receptor source: a female donor with multiple sclerosis, enrolled in a pregnancy study.

In this sample, this clone turned up once. This rearrangement joins TRBV30 to TRBJ2-1, with 9 positions matching TRBD2. Losses at the gene ends were 5 bases for V and 5 bases for J; bases not matched to a gene: 10. The CDR3 has 15 residues. Germline V gene sequence: CDR1 GTSNPN, CDR2 SVGIG (reference sequence). The CDR3 reads CAWLWRGGPHNEQFF. As DNA, the CDR3 is TGTGCCTGGCTTTGGCGGGGGGGGCCCCACAATGAGCAGTTCTTC.

The V call is TRBV7-8, the J call TRBJ2-1; 11 positions match TRBD2. This CDR3 contains 16 residues. Germline V gene data show CDR1 as SGHVS and CDR2 as FQNEAQ. The ends lost 0 bases at V and 6 bases at J; junction bases unmatched: 4. The CDR3 loop reads CASSLALAGGLNEQFF. As DNA, the CDR3 is TGTGCCAGCAGCTTAGCGTTAGCGGGGGGGCTCAATGAGCAGTTCTTC.

This clone was seen once. V and J are TRBV19 and TRBJ2-3; the match to TRBD2 covers 8 bases. V shed 6 bases and J 10 bases; nucleotides not matched to a gene: 12. Germline assignment: CDR1 LNHDA and CDR2 SQIVND (reference sequence). The CDR3 has 14 amino acids. The CDR3 is CASSSELRGGAQYF. CDR3 DNA: TGTGCCAGTAGCTCGGAGCTTCGGGGGGGAGCGCAGTATTTT. Combining the CDR3 with reference TRBV19 and TRBJ2-3 gives the whole variable domain DGGITQSPKYLFRKEGQNVTLSCEQNLNHDAMYWYRQDPGQGLRLIYYSQIVNDFQKGDIAEGYSVSREKKESFPLTVTSAQKNPTAFYLCASSSELRGGAQYFGPGTRLTVL.

The V gene is TRBV9, the J gene TRBJ2-1, with 11 bases aligning to TRBD2. There are 15 residues in the CDR3. The trim removed 3 bases at V and 4 bases at J, leaving 3 bases unmatched. Germline CDR1 is SGDLS and CDR2 is YYNGEE. The CDR3 reads CASSAGLAGYNEQFF. The CDR3 DNA is TGTGCCAGCAGCGCCGGACTAGCGGGTTACAATGAGCAGTTCTTC.

V is TRBV4-3 and J is TRBJ2-1, with TRBD1 as a possible D gene (5 bases). The CDR3 spans 17 residues. In germline, CDR1 is LGHNA, CDR2 YSLEER. Trimming took 1 base from V and 10 from J, leaving 23 bases between them. The CDR3, as DNA: TGCGCCAGCAGCCAAGTGTTGGCAGACTCGGCCAGGGCCGAGCAGTTCTTC. Translation: CASSQVLADSARAEQFF.

The chain recombines TRBV18 with TRBJ2-3; 10 bases are shared with TRBD2. The germline CDR1 and CDR2 sequences are KGHSH and LQKENI. J lost 2 bases, V lost 5 bases, and 7 bases had no gene match. The CDR3 contains 16 residues. In DNA, the CDR3 is TGTGCCAGCTCAATTCGGAGCGGGGGGGCCACAGATACGCAGTATTTT. Its protein is CASSIRSGGATDTQYF.

The rearrangement uses TRBV5-6 and TRBJ2-3; D gene uncertain. With 1 base removed from V and 1 base from J, the gap between germline ends came to 7 bases. The CDR3 extends over 14 amino acids. Germline CDR1 is SGHDT and CDR2 is YYEEEE. The CDR3 is CASSLPKRTDTQYF. CDR3 sequence (DNA): TGTGCCAGCAGCTTGCCTAAACGCACAGATACGCAGTATTTT.

The sample holds one count of this clone. The rearrangement links TRBV5-1 to TRBJ2-5, with TRBD2 identical over 10 bases. The CDR3 consists of 15 residues. CDR1 and CDR2 from the germline V gene are SGHRS and YFSETQ. J lost 5 bases, V lost 0 bases, and 4 bases had no gene match. The CDR3 reads CASSLGTSGAETQYF. The CDR3 coding sequence is TGCGCCAGCAGCTTGGGTACTAGCGGGGCTGAGACCCAGTACTTC. The entire variable domain, with the rest obtained from reference TRBV5-1 and TRBJ2-5, is as follows: KAGVTQTPRYLIKTRGQQVTLSCSPISGHRSVSWYQQTPGQGLQFLFEYFSETQRNKGNFPGRFSGRQFSNSRSEMNVSTLELGDSALYLCASSLGTSGAETQYFGPGTRLLVL.

The chain employs TRBV5-5 and TRBJ2-7; 8 positions match TRBD2. Germline CDR1 reads SGHKS; CDR2 reads YYEKEE (reference sequence). V was clipped by 4 bases and J by 0 bases; unmatched bases: 12. The CDR3 is 17 amino acids. The CDR3 DNA reads TGTGCCAGCAGCAAGGGTCTTGCGGGAGGTTACTCCTACGAGCAGTACTTC. It codes for CASSKGLAGGYSYEQYF.

The rearrangement links TRBV27 to TRBJ2-7; TRBD1 is a possible D gene (6 bases). Germline CDR1 reads MNHEY; CDR2 reads SMNVEV (reference sequence). The CDR3 is 16 residues long. Trimming stripped 3 bases from V and 1 base from J, with 16 bases between. The CDR3 loop is CASSLMGAVESYEQYF. In DNA form, the CDR3 reads TGTGCCAGCAGTTTGATGGGGGCCGTTGAATCCTACGAGCAGTACTTC.

This chain links TRBV2 with TRBJ2-7, with D maybe TRBD2 (7 bases). The CDR3 sequence is 14 residues long. In germline, CDR1 is SNHLY, CDR2 FYNNEI. Trimming took off 6 bases at V and 7 bases at J, with 19 bases between the two ends. CDR3 coding DNA: TGTGCCAGCAGGCAAGAGGGGGGGGCTTCAGAGCAGTACTTC. Its protein product is CASRQEGGASEQYF. Full variable domain (outside the CDR3, taken from reference TRBV2 and TRBJ2-7): EPEVTQTPSHQVTQMGQEVILRCVPISNHLYFYWYRQILGQKVEFLVSFYNNEISEKSEIFDDQFSVERPDGSNFTLKIRSTKLEDSAMYFCASRQEGGASEQYFGPGTRLTVT.

With respect to this clone: One base away lies a much larger clone, so this may be a sequencing read error. The CDR3 region is CASTSGTTGELFF. In DNA form, the CDR3 reads TGTGCCAGCACTAGCGGGACCACCGGGGAGCTGTTTTTT. The chain links TRBV28 to TRBJ2-2; 9 bases map to TRBD2. V was pared by 7 bases and J by 4 bases, with 1 base of the junction left unmatched. The CDR3 covers 13 residues. The germline gives CDR1 MDHEN, CDR2 SYDVKM.

The rearrangement links TRBV5-1 to TRBJ2-2; no clear D. V lost 2 bases and J 5 bases, leaving 10 bases between the germline ends. The germline gives CDR1 SGHRS, CDR2 YFSETQ. The CDR3 spans 14 residues. In DNA, the CDR3 is TGCGCCAGCAGCTTATATGAGCTGACCGGGGAGCTGTTTTTT. This codes for CASSLYELTGELFF.

As concerns this clone: The sample carries other DNA sequences with the same CDR3. The chain combines TRBV5-1 with TRBJ2-7; the D gene is possibly TRBD1 (6 bases). The length of the CDR3 is 14 residues. Trimming cost V 2 bases and J 4 bases, with 13 bases left between them. Germline values: CDR1 SGHRS, CDR2 YFSETQ. The CDR3 nucleotides are TGCGCCAGCAGCTTAAAACAGGGATTTTACGAGCAGTACTTC. Amino acid sequence: CASSLKQGFYEQYF.